This TCR beta chain was retrieved from a study of human T cells and chemical hapten exposure. About the study: For the roughly 25-week duration of the study, patients were given weekly doses of diphenylcyclopropenone on the scalp. Overall study results and limits: With patch test score, the counts of PT1 expanded TCRs showed a positive correlation.

Notes on this clonotype: Its specificity is unknown.

The germline gives CDR1 MDHEN, CDR2 SYDVKM. This CDR3 region has 15 residues. V lost 6 bases and J lost 3; bases outside the gene matches: 5. Regarding time point: patch test 2, 6 weeks after DPC sensitization. The treatment was: therapeutic diphenylcyclopropenone sensitization with weekly scalp DPC. Via MiXCR, TCRdb re-called the RACE reads, giving one row per CDR3 protein. The sample has about 54,000 distinct CDR3 sequences; around 9.4% are singletons. This sequence joins TRBV28 and TRBJ2-3; 11 nucleotides line up with TRBD1. This clonotype was sampled from a woman in her forties or fifties with alopecia areata. Some clones in this sample may be carry-over from other donors' samples. Sequencing was performed on whole blood, taken in connection with sensitization to the hapten diphenylcyclopropenone (DPC). CDR3 DNA: TGTGCCAGCAGGGGGTGGGACAGGGGGACAGATACGCAGTATTTT. This codes for CASRGWDRGTDTQYF.